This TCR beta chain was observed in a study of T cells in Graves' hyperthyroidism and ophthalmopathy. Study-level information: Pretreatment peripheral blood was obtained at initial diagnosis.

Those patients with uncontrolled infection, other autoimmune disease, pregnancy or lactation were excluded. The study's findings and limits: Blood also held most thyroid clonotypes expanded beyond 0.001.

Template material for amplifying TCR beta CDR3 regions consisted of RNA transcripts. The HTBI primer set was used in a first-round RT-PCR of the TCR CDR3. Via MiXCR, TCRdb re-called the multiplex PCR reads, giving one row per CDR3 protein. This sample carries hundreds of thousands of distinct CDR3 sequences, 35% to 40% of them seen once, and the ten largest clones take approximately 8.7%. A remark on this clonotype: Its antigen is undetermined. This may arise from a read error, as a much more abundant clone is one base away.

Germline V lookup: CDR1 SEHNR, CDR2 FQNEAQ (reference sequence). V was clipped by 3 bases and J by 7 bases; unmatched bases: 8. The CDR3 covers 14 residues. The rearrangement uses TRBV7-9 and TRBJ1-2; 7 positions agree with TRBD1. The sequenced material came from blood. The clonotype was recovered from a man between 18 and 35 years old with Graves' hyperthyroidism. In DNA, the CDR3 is TGTGCCAGCAGCTTGCAGGGGGATTACTGTGGCTACACCTTC. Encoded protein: CASSLQGDYCGYTF. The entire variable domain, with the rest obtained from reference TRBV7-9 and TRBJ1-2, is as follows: DTGVSQNPRHKITKRGQNVTFRCDPISEHNRLYWYRQTLGQGPEFLTYFQNEAQLEKSRLLSDRFSAERPKGSFSTLEIQRTEQGDSAMYLCASSLQGDYCGYTFGSGTRLTVV.